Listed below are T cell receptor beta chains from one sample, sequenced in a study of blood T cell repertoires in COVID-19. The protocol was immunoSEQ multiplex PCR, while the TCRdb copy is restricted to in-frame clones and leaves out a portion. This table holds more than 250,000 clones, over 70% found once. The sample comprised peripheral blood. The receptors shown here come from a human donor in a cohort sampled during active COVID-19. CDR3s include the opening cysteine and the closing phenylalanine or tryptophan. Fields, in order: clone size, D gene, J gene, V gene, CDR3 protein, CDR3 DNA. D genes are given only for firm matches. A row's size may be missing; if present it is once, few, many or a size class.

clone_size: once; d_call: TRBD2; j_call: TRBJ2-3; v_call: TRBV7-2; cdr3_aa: CASSSPRGSGGPHTQYF; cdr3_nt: TGTGCCAGCAGCTCCCCCAGAGGTAGCGGGGGGCCACATACGCAGTATTTT
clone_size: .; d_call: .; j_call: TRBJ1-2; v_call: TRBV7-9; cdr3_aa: CASSLEDRRYGYTF; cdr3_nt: TGTGCCAGCAGCTTAGAAGACCGGAGATATGGCTACACCTTC
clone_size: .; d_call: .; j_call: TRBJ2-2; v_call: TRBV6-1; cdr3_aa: CASSGWSWRLEDLNTGELFF; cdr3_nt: TGTGCCAGCAGTGGCTGGTCGTGGCGGCTGGAGGACCTGAACACCGGGGAGCTGTTTTTT
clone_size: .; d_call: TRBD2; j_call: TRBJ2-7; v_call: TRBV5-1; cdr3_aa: CASSLERGSSYEQYF; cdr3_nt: TGCGCCAGCAGCTTGGAGCGGGGGTCCTCCTACGAGCAGTACTTC
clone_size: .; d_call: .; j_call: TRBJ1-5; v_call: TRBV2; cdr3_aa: CASSLEGGVQPQHF; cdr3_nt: TGTGCCAGCAGTCTAGAAGGGGGAGTCCAGCCCCAGCATTTT
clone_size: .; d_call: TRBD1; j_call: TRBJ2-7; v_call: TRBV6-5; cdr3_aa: CASIRDSLLGGQYF; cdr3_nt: TGTGCCAGCATTCGGGACAGCCTCCTAGGGGGGCAGTACTTC
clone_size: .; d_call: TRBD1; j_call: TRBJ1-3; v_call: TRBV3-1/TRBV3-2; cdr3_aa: CASSRDRDGNTIYF; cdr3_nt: TGTGCCAGCAGCCGCGACAGGGATGGAAACACCATATATTTT
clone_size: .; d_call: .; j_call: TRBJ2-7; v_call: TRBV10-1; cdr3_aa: CASSAFGSYEQYF; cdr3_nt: TGCGCCAGCAGTGCTTTCGGCTCCTACGAGCAGTACTTC
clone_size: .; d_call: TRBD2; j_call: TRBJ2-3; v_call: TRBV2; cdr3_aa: CASVTSGGLGDTQYF; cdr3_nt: TGTGCCAGCGTGACTAGCGGGGGCCTCGGGGATACGCAGTATTTT
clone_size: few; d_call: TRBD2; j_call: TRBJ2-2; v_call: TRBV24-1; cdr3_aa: CATSDHPRGGTGELFF; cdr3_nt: TGTGCCACCAGTGATCATCCGCGGGGGGGGACCGGGGAGCTGTTTTTT
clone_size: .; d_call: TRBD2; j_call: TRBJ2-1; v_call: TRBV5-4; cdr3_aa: CASSPGLAGSYNEQFF; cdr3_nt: TGTGCCAGCAGTCCGGGACTAGCGGGGTCCTACAATGAGCAGTTCTTC
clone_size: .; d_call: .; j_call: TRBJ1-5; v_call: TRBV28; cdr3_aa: CASSLVSQPQHF; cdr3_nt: TGTGCCAGCAGTTTAGTTAGTCAGCCCCAGCATTTT
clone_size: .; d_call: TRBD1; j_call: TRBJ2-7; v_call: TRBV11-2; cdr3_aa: CASSWSGQGSYEQYF; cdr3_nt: TGTGCCAGCAGCTGGTCGGGACAGGGCTCCTACGAGCAGTACTTC
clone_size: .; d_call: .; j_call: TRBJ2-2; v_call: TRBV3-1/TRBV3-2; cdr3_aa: CASSQDWTRSNTGELFF; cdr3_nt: TGTGCCAGCAGCCAAGATTGGACAAGGAGCAACACCGGGGAGCTGTTTTTT
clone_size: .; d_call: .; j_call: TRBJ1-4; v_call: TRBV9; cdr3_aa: CASGGYFNEKLFF; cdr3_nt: TGTGCCAGCGGAGGGTACTTTAACGAAAAACTGTTTTTT
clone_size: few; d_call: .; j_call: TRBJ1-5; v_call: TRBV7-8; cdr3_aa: CASSLDSNQPQHF; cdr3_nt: TGTGCCAGCAGCTTAGACAGTAATCAGCCCCAGCATTTT
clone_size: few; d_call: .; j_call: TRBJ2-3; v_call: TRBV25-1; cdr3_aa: CASSAYTARGDTQYF; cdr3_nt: TGTGCCAGCAGTGCCTACACCGCACGAGGAGATACGCAGTATTTT
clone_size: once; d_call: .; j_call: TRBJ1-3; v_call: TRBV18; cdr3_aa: CASSFGSGNTIYF; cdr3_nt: TGTGCCAGCTCATTCGGCTCTGGAAACACCATATATTTT
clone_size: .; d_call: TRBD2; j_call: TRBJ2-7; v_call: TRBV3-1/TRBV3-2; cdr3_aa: CASSQEGTSGIISYEQYF; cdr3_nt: TGTGCCAGCAGCCAAGAAGGGACTAGCGGGATAATTTCCTACGAGCAGTACTTC
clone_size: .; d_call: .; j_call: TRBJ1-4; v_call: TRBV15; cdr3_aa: CATTVRRGGEKLFF; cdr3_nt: TGTGCCACCACCGTGAGGAGGGGAGGTGAAAAACTGTTTTTT
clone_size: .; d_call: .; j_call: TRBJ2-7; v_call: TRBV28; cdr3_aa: CASRVGGSEQYF; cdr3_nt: TGTGCCAGCAGAGTGGGGGGTTCGGAGCAGTACTTC
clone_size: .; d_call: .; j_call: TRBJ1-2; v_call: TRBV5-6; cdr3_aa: CASRPRYRGRDGYTF; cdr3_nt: TGTGCCAGCAGGCCACGCTATCGTGGCAGGGATGGCTACACCTTC
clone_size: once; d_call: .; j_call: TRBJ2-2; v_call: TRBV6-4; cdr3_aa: CASSEGQRNTGELFF; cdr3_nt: TGTGCCAGCAGCGAGGGACAAAGGAACACCGGGGAGCTGTTTTTT
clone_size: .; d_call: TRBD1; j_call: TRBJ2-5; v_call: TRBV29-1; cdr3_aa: CSGGQGRGETQYF; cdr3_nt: TGCAGCGGTGGACAGGGGCGGGGAGAGACCCAGTACTTC
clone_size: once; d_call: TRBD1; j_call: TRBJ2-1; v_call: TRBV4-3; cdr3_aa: CASSLRQGEGNEQFF; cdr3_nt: TGCGCCAGCAGCCTTAGACAGGGTGAGGGCAATGAGCAGTTCTTC
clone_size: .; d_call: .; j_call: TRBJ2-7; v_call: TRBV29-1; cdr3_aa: CSVPGTSTYEQYF; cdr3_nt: TGCAGCGTCCCCGGGACATCCACCTACGAGCAGTACTTC
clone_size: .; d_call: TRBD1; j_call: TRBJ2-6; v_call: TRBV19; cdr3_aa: CASSKGQGAAGANVLTF; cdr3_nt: TGTGCCAGTAGTAAGGGACAGGGGGCGGCTGGGGCCAACGTCCTGACTTTC
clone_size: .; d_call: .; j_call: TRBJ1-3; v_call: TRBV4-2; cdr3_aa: CASSQVRGYSGNTIYF; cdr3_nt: TGTGCCAGCAGCCAAGTTCGGGGTTACTCTGGAAACACCATATATTTT
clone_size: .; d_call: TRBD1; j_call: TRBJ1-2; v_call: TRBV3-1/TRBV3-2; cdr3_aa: CASSRRDRADYGYTF; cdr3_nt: TGTGCCAGCAGCCGCAGGGACAGGGCTGACTATGGCTACACCTTC
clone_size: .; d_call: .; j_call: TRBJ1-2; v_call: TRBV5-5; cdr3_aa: CASSPIGGGRVRGYTF; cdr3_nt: TGTGCCAGCAGCCCAATTGGGGGGGGCAGGGTTCGTGGCTACACCTTC
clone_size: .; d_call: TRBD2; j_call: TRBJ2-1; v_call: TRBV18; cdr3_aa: CASSPLSGGRNEQFF; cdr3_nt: TGTGCCAGCTCACCTTTGAGCGGGGGGCGGAATGAGCAGTTCTTC